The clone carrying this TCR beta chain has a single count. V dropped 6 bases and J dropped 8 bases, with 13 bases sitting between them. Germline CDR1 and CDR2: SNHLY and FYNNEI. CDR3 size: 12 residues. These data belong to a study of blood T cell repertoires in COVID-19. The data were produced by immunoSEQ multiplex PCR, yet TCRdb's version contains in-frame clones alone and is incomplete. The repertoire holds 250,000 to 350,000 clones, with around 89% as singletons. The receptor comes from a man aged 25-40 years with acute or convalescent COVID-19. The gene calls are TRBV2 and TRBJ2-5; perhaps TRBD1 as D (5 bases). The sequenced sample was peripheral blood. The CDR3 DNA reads TGTGCCAGCAGGGACACCGATTCCACCCAGTACTTC. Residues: CASRDTDSTQYF.